This T cell receptor (beta chain) was identified in a study of shared clonotypes between healthy human individuals. About the study: Aged between 18 and 49, the donors were two women and three men.

The assay was immunoSEQ multiplex PCR, and TCRdb's table has in-frame clones only and misses some. Among around 1.9 million clones, over 85% were seen once, and the ten largest hold 1.5% to 2%. This clone occurred once. Its target is not known. Naive CD8 cells were CD45RO-negative, positively selected for CCR7, excluding terminally differentiated effector memory CD45RA+ cells. Donors had no recently reported acute infections or vaccinations and were HIV-negative. Study results and caveats: Sharing across a few donors was seen in roughly 5% of naive CD4 clonotypes.

Germline CDR1 and CDR2: MGHDK and SYGVNS. The germline V and J ends were trimmed by 3 bases and 0 bases, with 15 bases remaining between them. The CDR3 totals 18 residues. The clonotype originates from a man aged 18 to 29 in good health. Some clones in this sample may be carry-over from other donors' samples. Sequencing was carried out using naive CD8+ T cells from PBMCs. The V gene is TRBV25-1, the J gene TRBJ1-6, with D hard to call. In nucleotides, the CDR3 is TGTGCCAGCAGTGACCCGGACGGCCTGAGCTCCTATAATTCACCCCTCCACTTT. Amino acids: CASSDPDGLSSYNSPLHF.